This T cell receptor (beta chain) was observed in a study of regulatory T cells in long-lasting Graves disease. Study-wide points: Having few samples may have compromised the accuracy. What was studied was peripheral blood only, and not thyroid tissue.

Time point described: persistent/refractory GD, antithyroid drugs over 5 years with positive TRAb. Generation of the TCR library employed RNA extracted from PBMCs. Arm-PCR of CDR3 regions and iRepertoire HTBI primers were the basis on which TCR beta libraries were built. TCRdb analysed the multiplex PCR reads with MiXCR anew, one entry per CDR3 protein. The repertoire holds under 500,000 distinct CDR3 sequences, with less than 25% as singletons. This CDR3 is built from 11 residues. Trimming cost V 6 bases and J 10 bases; bases outside gene matches: 1. Germline values: CDR1 WNHNN, CDR2 SYGVQD (reference sequence). Concerning this clonotype itself: Its cognate antigen is unknown.

V is TRBV10-1 and J is TRBJ1-1; 11 bases align to TRBD1. The sequence was obtained from a female donor with Graves disease. This material consisted of peripheral blood mononuclear cells (PBMCs), taken when the disease was refractory, from a patient treated with antithyroid drugs. CDR3 sequence (DNA): TGCGCCAGCAGGGACAGGGGGCCAGCTTTCTTT. This translates into CASRDRGPAFF.